A single sample gave rise to the 17 T cell receptor beta chains below, sequenced in a study of CD8+CD57+ T cells in acquired aplastic anemia. In patients chosen for sequencing, flow cytometry had shown CD8+CD57+ cell expansion. Profiling that covered TCR beta VDJ and CDR3 relied on genomic DNA as its template. TCRdb fed the reads into MiXCR, producing one record per CDR3 protein. The sample consists of approximately 130,000 distinct CDR3 sequences, over 30% of them appearing once. Material for sequencing was sorted CD4+, CD8+, or CD8+CD57+ T cells (not recorded which) from PBMCs. Receptors originate from a human donor with aplastic anemia.

The chain links TRBV24-1 to TRBJ2-1; TRBD2 aligns across 10 bases. Trimming at V came to 1 base and at J to 7 bases, leaving 3 bases not matched to a gene. The germline CDR1 and CDR2 sequences are KGHDR and SFDVKD. This CDR3 contains 15 residues. The CDR3 loop is CATSDFRAGGNEQFF. The CDR3 DNA reads as TGTGCCACCAGTGATTTTCGAGCGGGGGGGAATGAGCAGTTCTTC.

This chain joins TRBV20-1 and TRBJ1-2, with 9 bases fitting TRBD1. Germline loops: CDR1 DFQATT, CDR2 SNEGSKA (reference sequence). The CDR3 sequence is 14 residues long. V trimming: 3 bases; J trimming: 6 bases; junction bases outside the gene matches: 8. CDR3 nucleotide sequence: TGCAGTGCTAGGCGCTTCGGACAGGGGAATGGCTACACCTTC. Translated, it gives CSARRFGQGNGYTF.

This clonotype was picked up many times. The rearrangement joins TRBV7-3 to TRBJ2-5; TRBD1 might be the D (6 bases). The CDR3 extends over 13 amino acids. Deletions cut 5 bases from V and 8 bases from J, with 15 bases between. Per germline, CDR1 SGHTA and CDR2 FQGTGA. The CDR3 reads CASSPGQGFTQYF. The CDR3 DNA reads TGTGCCAGCAGCCCGGGACAAGGCTTTACCCAGTACTTC. The full variable domain, completed using reference TRBV7-3 and TRBJ2-5, is GAGVSQTPSNKVTEKGKYVELRCDPISGHTALYWYRQSLGQGPEFLIYFQGTGAADDSGLPNDRFFAVRPEGSVSTLKIQRTERGDSAVYLCASSPGQGFTQYFGPGTRLLVL.

Many counts were recorded for this clonotype. The chain employs TRBV25-1 and TRBJ1-1; D is perhaps TRBD1 (5 bases). Between the trimmed V and J ends, which lost 5 bases and 5 bases, there was a span of 15 bases. CDR1 MGHDK and CDR2 SYGVNS come from the germline V gene. This CDR3 has 14 residues. The CDR3 here is CASSPRGGRTEAFF. DNA of the CDR3: TGTGCCAGCAGTCCCCGGGGGGGGAGAACTGAAGCTTTCTTT. The whole variable domain, filled in from reference TRBV25-1 and TRBJ1-1, reads EADIYQTPRYLVIGTGKKITLECSQTMGHDKMYWYQQDPGMELHLIHYSYGVNSTEKGDLSSESTVSRIRTEHFPLTLESARPSHTSQYLCASSPRGGRTEAFFGQGTRLTVV.

The chain couples TRBV20-1 to TRBJ2-3, with 9 bases that match TRBD2. Trimming cost V 3 bases and J 2 bases; bases outside gene matches: 6. This CDR3 has 15 residues. Germline CDR1 and CDR2: DFQATT and SNEGSKA (reference sequence). The CDR3 sequence is CSARGGGALTDTQYF. The CDR3 coding sequence is TGCAGTGCTAGGGGCGGGGGGGCCCTCACAGATACGCAGTATTTT.

This clonotype was detected many times. The chain uses TRBV12-3 or TRBV12-4 and TRBJ2-1; 7 positions agree with TRBD2. This CDR3 region has 15 residues. The junction had 5 bases not matched to a gene; V was cut back by 5 bases and J by 1 base. The CDR3: CASSPSAGSYNEQFF. The CDR3 nucleotides read TGTGCCAGCAGTCCATCAGCGGGGTCCTACAATGAGCAGTTCTTC.

This clonotype has a count of ten or more. The chain joins TRBV7-9 to TRBJ1-4, with D possibly matching TRBD1 (6 bases). Germline V lookup: CDR1 SEHNR, CDR2 FQNEAQ (reference sequence). The CDR3 spans 18 residues. The V end lost 1 base, the J end lost 10 bases, and 25 bases lay between the germline ends. This chain's CDR3 is CASSLETGLFNPHGKLFF. The CDR3 DNA follows: TGTGCCAGCAGCTTAGAGACAGGTCTATTTAACCCCCATGGAAAACTGTTTTTT.

This rearrangement joins TRBV10-2 to TRBJ1-1; D gene uncertain. Germline V gene data show CDR1 as WSHSY and CDR2 as SAAADI. The CDR3 spans 15 residues. The germline V and J ends were trimmed by 0 bases and 0 bases, with 8 bases remaining between them. In DNA, the CDR3 is TGCGCCAGCAGTGAGTCGTCTTACATGAACACTGAAGCTTTCTTT. Encoded protein: CASSESSYMNTEAFF.

This clonotype was picked up many times. CDR3 in amino acids: CASSAMGERRQYF. The CDR3 region has the DNA TGTGCCAGCAGTGCTATGGGGGAAAGGAGGCAGTACTTC. This sequence joins TRBV2 and TRBJ2-7; D may correspond to TRBD1 or TRBD2 (5 bases each). This CDR3 comprises 13 residues. Germline V gene sequence: CDR1 SNHLY, CDR2 FYNNEI. V lost 4 bases and J lost 9, with 16 bases in between. The variable domain in full, completed from reference TRBV2 and TRBJ2-7, reads EPEVTQTPSHQVTQMGQEVILRCVPISNHLYFYWYRQILGQKVEFLVSFYNNEISEKSEIFDDQFSVERPDGSNFTLKIRSTKLEDSAMYFCASSAMGERRQYFGPGTRLTVT.

This clonotype was seen many times. V and J are TRBV7-8 and TRBJ1-3, with D hard to call. This CDR3 region has 15 residues. Between the trimmed V and J ends, which lost 5 bases and 0 bases, there was a span of 11 bases. In germline, CDR1 is SGHVS, CDR2 FQNEAQ. CDR3 sequence reads: CASSLGVSSGNTIYF. CDR3 bases: TGTGCCAGCAGCCTAGGAGTGAGCTCTGGAAACACCATATATTTT.

This chain joins TRBV29-1 and TRBJ1-2, with D uncertain. Trimming removed 1 base from V and 8 bases from J, with 11 bases in between. CDR3 length equals 12 residues. CDR1 and CDR2 from the germline V gene are SQVTM and ANQGSEA. The DNA for the CDR3 is TGCAGCGTTGAAGGGCAGTCGGGGGGCTACACCTTC. Translation: CSVEGQSGGYTF.

This clonotype was counted at least ten times. The J gene is TRBJ1-2, the V gene TRBV29-1; D gene uncertain. The CDR3 loop spans 13 amino acids. V lost 4 bases and J 4 bases, leaving 13 bases between the germline ends. Germline lookup yields CDR1 SQVTM and CDR2 ANQGSEA. CDR3 in amino acids: CSVAKDIGYGYTF. Written as DNA, the CDR3 is TGCAGCGTTGCCAAGGATATCGGCTATGGCTACACCTTC.

This clonotype was observed many times. The V call is TRBV19, the J call TRBJ1-5; D is possibly TRBD1 (6 bases). This CDR3 is built from 16 residues. Germline V lookup: CDR1 LNHDA, CDR2 SQIVND (reference sequence). Trimming stripped 7 bases from V and 0 bases from J, with 16 bases between. The CDR3 region has the DNA TGTGCCAGTATGAACAGGGTGATATATAGCAATCAGCCCCAGCATTTT. It codes for CASMNRVIYSNQPQHF.

The chain's CDR3 is CASSHGGLGTEAFF. CDR3 sequence (DNA): TGTGCCAGCAGCCACGGGGGATTAGGCACTGAAGCTTTCTTT. The J gene is TRBJ1-1, the V gene TRBV7-8; D perhaps matches TRBD1 (5 bases). Germline lookup yields CDR1 SGHVS and CDR2 FQNEAQ. Trimming shortened V by 5 bases and J by 4 bases, and 14 bases separated the two germline ends. The length of the CDR3 is 14 residues.

This clonotype was found many times. The rearrangement links TRBV18 to TRBJ2-7; D is undetermined. In germline, CDR1 is KGHSH, CDR2 LQKENI. CDR3 length: 12 amino acids. Trimming removed 6 bases at V and 7 bases at J, with 13 bases between. In DNA form, the CDR3 reads TGTGCCAGCTCTCGTCTGGTTGGAGAGCAGTACTTC. Translation: CASSRLVGEQYF. Full variable domain (missing parts from reference TRBV18 and TRBJ2-7): NAGVMQNPRHLVRRRGQEARLRCSPMKGHSHVYWYRQLPEEGLKFMVYLQKENIIDESGMPKERFSAEFPKEGPSILRIQQVVRGDSAAYFCASSRLVGEQYFGPGTRLTVT.

This clonotype was recorded at least ten times. The V call is TRBV5-6, the J call TRBJ2-7, with D possibly called TRBD1 or TRBD2 (5 bases each). The germline gives CDR1 SGHDT, CDR2 YYEEEE. The V end was cut by 3 bases, the J end by 0 bases, with 13 bases between. The CDR3 length is 15 residues. CDR3 sequence: CASSYRGLSSYEQYF. CDR3 bases: TGTGCCAGCAGCTATCGGGGCTTAAGCTCCTACGAGCAGTACTTC.

In its sample, this clonotype was seen a few times. This chain joins TRBV6-1 and TRBJ2-5; 11 bases are shared with TRBD1. V was clipped by 4 bases and J by 1 base; unmatched bases: 5. CDR3 length: 16 amino acids. Per the germline V gene, CDR1 is MNHNS and CDR2 is SASEGT. CDR3 DNA sequence: TGTGCCAGCAGTGGACGGGACAGGGGGGCCCAAGAGACCCAGTACTTC. It yields the protein CASSGRDRGAQETQYF.